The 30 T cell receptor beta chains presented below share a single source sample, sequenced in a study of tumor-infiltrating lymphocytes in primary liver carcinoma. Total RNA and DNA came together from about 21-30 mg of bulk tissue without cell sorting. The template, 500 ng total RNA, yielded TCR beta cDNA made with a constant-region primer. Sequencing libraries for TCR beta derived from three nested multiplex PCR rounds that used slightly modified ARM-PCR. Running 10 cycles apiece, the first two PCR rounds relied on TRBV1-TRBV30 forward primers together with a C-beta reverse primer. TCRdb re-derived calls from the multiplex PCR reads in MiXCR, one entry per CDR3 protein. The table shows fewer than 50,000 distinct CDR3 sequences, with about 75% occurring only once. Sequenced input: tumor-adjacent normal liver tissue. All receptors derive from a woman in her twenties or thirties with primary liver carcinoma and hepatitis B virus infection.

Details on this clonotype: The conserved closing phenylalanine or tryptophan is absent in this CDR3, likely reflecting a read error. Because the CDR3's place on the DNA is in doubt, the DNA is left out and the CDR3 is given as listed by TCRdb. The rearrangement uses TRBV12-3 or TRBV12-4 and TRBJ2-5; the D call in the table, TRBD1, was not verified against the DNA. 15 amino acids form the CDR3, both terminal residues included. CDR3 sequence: CVSNTYPGSEETQYS.

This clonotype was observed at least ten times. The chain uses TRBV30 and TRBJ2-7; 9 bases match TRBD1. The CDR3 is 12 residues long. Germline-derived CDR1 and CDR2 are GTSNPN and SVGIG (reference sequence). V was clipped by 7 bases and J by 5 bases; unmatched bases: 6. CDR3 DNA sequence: TGTGCCTTTGACAGGGGGAACGACGAGCAGTACTTC. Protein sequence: CAFDRGNDEQYF.

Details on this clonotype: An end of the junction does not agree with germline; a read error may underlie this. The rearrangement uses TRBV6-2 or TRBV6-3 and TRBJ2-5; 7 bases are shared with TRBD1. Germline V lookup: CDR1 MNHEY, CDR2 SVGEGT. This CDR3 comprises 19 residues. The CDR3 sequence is CASSHSIGGVGLSVRTQYF. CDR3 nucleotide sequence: TGTGCCAGCAGTCACTCGATAGGGGGCGTGGGTTTAAGCGTACGGACCCAGTACTTC.

The CDR3 protein is CASSQYVVYKQYF. CDR3 sequence (DNA): TGTGCCAGCAGCCAGTACGTGGTGTACAAGCAGTACTTC. The rearrangement joins TRBV4-2 to TRBJ2-7; D remains unclear. The V end was cut by 3 bases, the J end by 8 bases, with 14 bases between. The germline CDR1 and CDR2 sequences are LGHNA and YNFKEQ. This CDR3 has 13 residues.

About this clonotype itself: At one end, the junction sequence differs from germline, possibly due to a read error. The CDR3: CIVSFAGGTGELFF. The CDR3 nucleotides are TGCATCGTTTCCTTCGCGGGTGGGACCGGGGAGCTGTTTTTT. The chain has TRBV29-1 and TRBJ2-2; D possibly corresponds to TRBD2 (5 bases). CDR1 is SQVTM and CDR2 is ANQGSEA in the germline V gene. The CDR3 sequence is 14 residues long.

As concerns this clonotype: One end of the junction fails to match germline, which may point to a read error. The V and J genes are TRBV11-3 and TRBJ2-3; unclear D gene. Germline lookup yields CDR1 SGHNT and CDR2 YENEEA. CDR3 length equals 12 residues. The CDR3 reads CGSNTTTDTQYF. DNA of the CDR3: TGTGGCAGCAACACCACCACAGATACGCAGTATTTT.

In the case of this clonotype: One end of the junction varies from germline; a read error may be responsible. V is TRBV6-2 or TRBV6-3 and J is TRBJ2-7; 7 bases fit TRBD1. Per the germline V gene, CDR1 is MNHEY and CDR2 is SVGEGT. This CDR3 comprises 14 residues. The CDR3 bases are TGTACCAGCAGTTTCGGGACAGATTCTTACGAGCAGTACTTC. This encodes CTSSFGTDSYEQYF.

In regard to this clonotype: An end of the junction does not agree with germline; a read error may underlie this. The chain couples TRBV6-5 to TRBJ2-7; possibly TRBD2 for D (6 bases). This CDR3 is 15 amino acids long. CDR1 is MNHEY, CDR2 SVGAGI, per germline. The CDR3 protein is CASSRDSTGGYEQCF. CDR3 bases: TGTGCTAGCAGCCGGGACTCGACGGGCGGTTACGAGCAGTGCTTC.

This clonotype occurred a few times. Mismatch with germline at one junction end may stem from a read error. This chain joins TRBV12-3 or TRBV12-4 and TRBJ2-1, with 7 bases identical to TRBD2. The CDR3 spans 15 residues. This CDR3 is CVSSMGGGVYNEQFF. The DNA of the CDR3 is TGTGTCAGCAGTATGGGGGGGGGTGTCTACAATGAGCAGTTCTTC.

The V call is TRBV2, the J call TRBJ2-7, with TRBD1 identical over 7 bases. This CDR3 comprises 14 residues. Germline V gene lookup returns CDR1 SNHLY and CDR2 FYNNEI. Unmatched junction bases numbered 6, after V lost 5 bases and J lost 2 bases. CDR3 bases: TGTGCCAGCAGTAACGACAGGGACCCCTACGAGCAGTACTTC. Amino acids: CASSNDRDPYEQYF.

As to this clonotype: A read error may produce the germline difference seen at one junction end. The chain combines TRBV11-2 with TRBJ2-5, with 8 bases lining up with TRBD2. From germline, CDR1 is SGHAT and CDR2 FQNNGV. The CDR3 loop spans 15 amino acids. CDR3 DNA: TGTGCCAGCAGATTGAGACTAGCGATCCAAGAGACCCAGTATTTC. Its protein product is CASRLRLAIQETQYF.

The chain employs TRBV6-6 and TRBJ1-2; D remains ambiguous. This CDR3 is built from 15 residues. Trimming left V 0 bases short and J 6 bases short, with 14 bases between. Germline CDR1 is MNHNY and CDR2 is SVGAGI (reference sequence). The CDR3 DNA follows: TGTGCCAGCAGTTACTCGTGTGTGGAACCCCATGGCTACACCTTC. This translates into CASSYSCVEPHGYTF.

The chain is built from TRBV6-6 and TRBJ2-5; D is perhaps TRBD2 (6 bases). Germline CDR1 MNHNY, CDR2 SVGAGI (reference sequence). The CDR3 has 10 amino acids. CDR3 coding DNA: TGTGAGGCGGGACAAGAGACCCAGTACTTC. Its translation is CEAGQETQYF.

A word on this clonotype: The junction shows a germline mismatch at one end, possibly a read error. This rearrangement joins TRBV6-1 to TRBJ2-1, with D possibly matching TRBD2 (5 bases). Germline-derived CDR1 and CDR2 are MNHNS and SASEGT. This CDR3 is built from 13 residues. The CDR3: CATRGSSYNEQFF. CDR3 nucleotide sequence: TGTGCCACCAGAGGGAGCTCCTACAACGAGCAGTTCTTC.

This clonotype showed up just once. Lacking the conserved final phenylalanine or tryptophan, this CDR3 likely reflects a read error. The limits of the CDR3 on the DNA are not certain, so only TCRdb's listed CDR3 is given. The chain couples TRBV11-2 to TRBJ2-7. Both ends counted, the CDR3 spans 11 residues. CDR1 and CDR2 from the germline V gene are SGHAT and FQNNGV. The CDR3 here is CASSPAGEQCY.

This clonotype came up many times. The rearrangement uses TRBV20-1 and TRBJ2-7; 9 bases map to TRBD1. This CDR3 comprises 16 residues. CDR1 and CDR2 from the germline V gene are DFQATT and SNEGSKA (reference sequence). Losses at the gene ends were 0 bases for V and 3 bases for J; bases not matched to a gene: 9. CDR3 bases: TGCAGTGCTAGAGATACTTGGACAGGGGACTACTACGAGCAGTACTTC. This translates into CSARDTWTGDYYEQYF.

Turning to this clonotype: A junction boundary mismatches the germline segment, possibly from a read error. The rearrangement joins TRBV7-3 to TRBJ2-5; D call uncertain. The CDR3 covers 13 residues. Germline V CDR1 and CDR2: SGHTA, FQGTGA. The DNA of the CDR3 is TGTGCCAGCAGCTTTACCCCTCAAGGGACCCAGTACTTC. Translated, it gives CASSFTPQGTQYF.

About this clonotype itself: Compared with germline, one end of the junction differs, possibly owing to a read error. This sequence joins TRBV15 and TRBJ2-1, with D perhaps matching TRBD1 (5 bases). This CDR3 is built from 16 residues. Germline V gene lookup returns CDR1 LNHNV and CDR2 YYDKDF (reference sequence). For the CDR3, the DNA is TGTGCCACCAGCAGAGAATACAGGAGCTCCTATAATGGGCAGTTCTTC. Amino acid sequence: CATSREYRSSYNGQFF.

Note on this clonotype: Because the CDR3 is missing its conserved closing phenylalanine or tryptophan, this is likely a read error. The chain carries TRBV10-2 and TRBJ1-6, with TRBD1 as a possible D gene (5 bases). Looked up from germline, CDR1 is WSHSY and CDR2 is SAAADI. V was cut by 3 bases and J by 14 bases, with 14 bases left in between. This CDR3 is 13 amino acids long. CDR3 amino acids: CASSEHTGSSLHL. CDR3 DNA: TGCGCCAGCAGTGAACACACAGGCTCATCCCTCCACTTA.

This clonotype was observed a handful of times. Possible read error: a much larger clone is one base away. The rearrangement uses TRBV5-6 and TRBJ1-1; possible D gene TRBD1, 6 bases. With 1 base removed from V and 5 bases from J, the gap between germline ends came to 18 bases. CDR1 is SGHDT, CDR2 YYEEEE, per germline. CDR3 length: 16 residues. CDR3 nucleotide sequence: TGTGCCAGCAGCTTGAAAGGGTACAGGGCGGGGACTGAAGCTTTCTTT. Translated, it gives CASSLKGYRAGTEAFF.

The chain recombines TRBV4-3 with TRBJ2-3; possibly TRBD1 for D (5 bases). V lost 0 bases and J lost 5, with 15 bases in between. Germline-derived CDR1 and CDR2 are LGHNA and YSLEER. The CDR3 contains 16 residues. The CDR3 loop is CASSQEGPATIDTQYF. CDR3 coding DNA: TGCGCCAGCAGCCAAGAGGGGCCGGCGACCATAGATACGCAGTATTTT.

CDR3 bases: TGTGCCACCAGTGATCTAGAGCGTTCACCCCTCCACTTT. It codes for CATSDLERSPLHF. The J gene is TRBJ1-6, the V gene TRBV24-1; D gene uncertain. There are 13 residues in the CDR3. V was clipped by 3 bases and J by 9 bases, with 8 bases between them. CDR1 is KGHDR and CDR2 is SFDVKD in the germline V gene.

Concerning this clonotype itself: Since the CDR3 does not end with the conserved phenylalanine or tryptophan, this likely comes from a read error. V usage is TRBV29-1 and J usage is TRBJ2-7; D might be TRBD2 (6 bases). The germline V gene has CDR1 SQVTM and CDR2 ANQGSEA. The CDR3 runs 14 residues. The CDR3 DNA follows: TGCAGCGCTGAACGCCCGGACTATCCTCCCGAGCAGTACTTA. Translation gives CSAERPDYPPEQYL.

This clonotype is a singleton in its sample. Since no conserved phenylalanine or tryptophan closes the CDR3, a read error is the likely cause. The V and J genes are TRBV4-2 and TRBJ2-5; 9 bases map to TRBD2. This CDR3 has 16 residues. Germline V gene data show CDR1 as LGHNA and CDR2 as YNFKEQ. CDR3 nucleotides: TGTGTCAGCAGCCTAGAGGGAATAGCGGGAGCGGCGACCCAGTACTTA. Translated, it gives CVSSLEGIAGAATQYL.

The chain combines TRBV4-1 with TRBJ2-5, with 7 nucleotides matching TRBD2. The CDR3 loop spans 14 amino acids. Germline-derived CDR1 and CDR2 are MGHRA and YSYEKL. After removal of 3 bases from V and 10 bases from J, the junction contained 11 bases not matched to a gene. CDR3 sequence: CASSHEGRAVIQYF. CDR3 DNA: TGCGCCAGCAGCCATGAAGGGAGGGCCGTGATCCAGTACTTC.

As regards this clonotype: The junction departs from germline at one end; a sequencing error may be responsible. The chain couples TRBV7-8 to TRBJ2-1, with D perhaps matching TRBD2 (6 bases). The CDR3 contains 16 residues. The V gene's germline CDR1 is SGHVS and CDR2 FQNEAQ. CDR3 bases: TGTACCAGCAGTCCCCCTCGGGGCGGAGGGTACAACGAGCAGTTCTTC. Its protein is CTSSPPRGGGYNEQFF.

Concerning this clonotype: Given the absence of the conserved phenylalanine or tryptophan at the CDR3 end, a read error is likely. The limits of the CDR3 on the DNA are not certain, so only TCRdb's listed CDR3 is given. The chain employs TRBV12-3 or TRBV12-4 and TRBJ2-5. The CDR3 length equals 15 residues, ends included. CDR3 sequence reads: CASSTYPGNEEIQHL.

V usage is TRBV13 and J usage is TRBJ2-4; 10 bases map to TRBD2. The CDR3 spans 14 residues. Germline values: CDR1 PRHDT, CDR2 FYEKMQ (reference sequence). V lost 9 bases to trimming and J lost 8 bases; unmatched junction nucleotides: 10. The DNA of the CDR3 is TGTGCCAGTAGCCCTAGCGGGAGTTTTGACATTCAGTACTTC. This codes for CASSPSGSFDIQYF.

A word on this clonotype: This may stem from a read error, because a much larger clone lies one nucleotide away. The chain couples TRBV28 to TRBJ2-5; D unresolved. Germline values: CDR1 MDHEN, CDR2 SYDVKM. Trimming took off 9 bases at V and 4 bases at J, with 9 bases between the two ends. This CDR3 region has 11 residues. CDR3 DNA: TGTGCCAGAAGCGAACTAGAGACCCAGTACTTC. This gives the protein CARSELETQYF. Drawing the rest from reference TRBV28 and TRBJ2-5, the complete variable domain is DVKVTQSSRYLVKRTGEKVFLECVQDMDHENMFWYRQDPGLGLRLIYFSYDVKMKEKGDIPEGYSVSREKKERFSLILESASTNQTSMYLCARSELETQYFGPGTRLLVL.

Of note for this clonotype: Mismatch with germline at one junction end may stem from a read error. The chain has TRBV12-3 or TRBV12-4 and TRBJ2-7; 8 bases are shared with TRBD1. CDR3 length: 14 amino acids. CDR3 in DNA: TGTGCCAGCAGTCTTGACAGGGGTTCAGCCGAGCGGTATTTC. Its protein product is CASSLDRGSAERYF.